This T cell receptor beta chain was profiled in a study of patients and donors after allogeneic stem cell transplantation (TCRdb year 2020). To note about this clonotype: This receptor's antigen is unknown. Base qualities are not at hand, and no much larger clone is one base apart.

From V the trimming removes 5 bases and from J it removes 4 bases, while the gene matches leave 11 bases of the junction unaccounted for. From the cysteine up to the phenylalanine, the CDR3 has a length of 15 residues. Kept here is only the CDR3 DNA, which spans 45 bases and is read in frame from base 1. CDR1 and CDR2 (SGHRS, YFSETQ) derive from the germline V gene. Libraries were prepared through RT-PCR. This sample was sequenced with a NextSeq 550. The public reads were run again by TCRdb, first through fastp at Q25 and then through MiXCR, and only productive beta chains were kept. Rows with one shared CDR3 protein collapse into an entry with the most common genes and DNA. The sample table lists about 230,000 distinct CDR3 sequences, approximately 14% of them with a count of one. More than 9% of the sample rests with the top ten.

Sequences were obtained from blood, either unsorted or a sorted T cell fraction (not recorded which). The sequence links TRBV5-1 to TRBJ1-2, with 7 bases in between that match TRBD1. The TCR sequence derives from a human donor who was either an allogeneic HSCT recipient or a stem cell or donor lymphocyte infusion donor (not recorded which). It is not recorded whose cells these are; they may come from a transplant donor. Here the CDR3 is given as CASRQATGTPYGYTF. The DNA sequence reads TGCGCCAGCAGACAAGCGACAGGGACCCCCTATGGCTACACCTTC.